The 15 T cell receptor beta chains below come from one sample, sequenced in a study of T cell clonotyping in hematopoietic cell transplantation (dated by TCRdb to the early 2020s). The time point label of this sample denotes: recipient sample about 28 days before transplant, after cytoreduction. Library preparation used the immunoSEQ multiplex PCR assay. TCRdb obtained this table from immuneACCESS and retained in-frame rearrangements with V and J assigned. These tables miss some clones; where compared with another copy, unresolved V genes account for less than half of the shortfall, and the remainder is unexplained. Recorded for this sample are roughly 30,000 clones; 90% to 95% of them occurred a single time. Around 2.4% of the sample lies in the top ten. This sample comprised peripheral blood mononuclear cells, obtained before stem cell transplant. The source is a man aged 50 to 60 with acute myeloid leukemia. Some clones in this sample may be carry-over from other donors' samples.

The V gene is TRBV19, the J gene TRBJ2-7, with TRBD1 matching 11 bases. V lost 6 bases to trimming and J lost 3 bases; unmatched junction nucleotides: 10. Germline V gene sequence: CDR1 LNHDA, CDR2 SQIVND (reference sequence). This CDR3 comprises 16 residues. The CDR3 reads CASSHPQGQGDYEQYF. The DNA for the CDR3 is TGTGCCAGTAGCCATCCCCAGGGACAGGGGGACTACGAGCAGTACTTC.

The chain is built from TRBV19 and TRBJ2-7, with 9 bases fitting TRBD1. Looked up from germline, CDR1 is LNHDA and CDR2 is SQIVND (reference sequence). V lost 6 bases to trimming and J lost 0 bases; unmatched junction nucleotides: 6. The CDR3 is 15 amino acids. CDR3 bases: TGTGCCAGTAGGAACGGACAGGGGAGCTCCTACGAGCAGTACTTC. This translates into CASRNGQGSSYEQYF.

The chain couples TRBV10-3 to TRBJ1-5, with 8 bases that match TRBD1. CDR3 length: 14 residues. Germline CDR1 and CDR2: ENHRY and SYGVKD. V trimming: 6 bases; J trimming: 4 bases; junction bases outside the gene matches: 5. The CDR3 sequence is CAIRKTGANQPQHF. Written as DNA, the CDR3 is TGTGCCATCAGGAAGACAGGGGCTAATCAGCCCCAGCATTTT.

The chain combines TRBV10-3 with TRBJ1-1; 7 bases agree with TRBD1. Trimming cost V 7 bases and J 3 bases; bases outside gene matches: 8. The CDR3 consists of 14 residues. Germline V lookup: CDR1 ENHRY, CDR2 SYGVKD. The CDR3: CAITLDRVDTEAFF. Here the CDR3 DNA reads TGTGCCATCACCTTAGACAGGGTGGACACTGAAGCTTTCTTT.

The chain combines TRBV4-1 with TRBJ1-2, with D hard to call. V was clipped by 0 bases and J by 7 bases, with 3 bases between them. Germline lookup yields CDR1 MGHRA and CDR2 YSYEKL. The CDR3 is 11 residues long. CDR3 sequence reads: CASSQEGGYTF. The CDR3, as DNA: TGCGCCAGCAGCCAAGAAGGTGGCTACACCTTC.

The chain combines TRBV5-4 with TRBJ2-7; 7 bases are a match to TRBD1. The CDR3 covers 14 residues. The V gene's germline CDR1 is SGHNT and CDR2 YYREEE (reference sequence). V shed 4 bases, J shed 6 bases, and the junction held 10 bases outside the gene matches. The CDR3 DNA sequence: TGTGCCAGCAGCCCAGACAGGGATTTGGCCGAGCAGTACTTC. Translating gives CASSPDRDLAEQYF.

V is TRBV7-6 and J is TRBJ2-5; TRBD1 is a possible D gene (6 bases). The CDR3 covers 15 residues. Deletions cut 4 bases from V and 5 bases from J, with 17 bases between. From germline, CDR1 is SGHVS and CDR2 FNYEAQ. This chain's CDR3 is CASSSPRGRWETQYF. CDR3 nucleotides: TGTGCCAGCAGCTCCCCCAGGGGTCGGTGGGAGACCCAGTACTTC. Combining the CDR3 with reference TRBV7-6 and TRBJ2-5 gives the whole variable domain GAGVSQSPRYKVTKRGQDVALRCDPISGHVSLYWYRQALGQGPEFLTYFNYEAQQDKSGLPNDRFSAERPEGSISTLTIQRTEQRDSAMYRCASSSPRGRWETQYFGPGTRLLVL.

DNA of the CDR3: TGTGCCAGCAGGCCGGGGGGGGATGAGCAGTTCTTC. Translation: CASRPGGDEQFF. The chain combines TRBV11-1 with TRBJ2-1; 8 bases map to TRBD2. V gave up 6 bases and J gave up 8 bases; unmatched junction bases: 3. There are 12 residues in the CDR3. Germline loops: CDR1 SGHAT, CDR2 FQDESV (reference sequence).

This chain links TRBV28 with TRBJ1-2, with a possible D match to TRBD1 (6 bases). The germline V gene has CDR1 MDHEN and CDR2 SYDVKM. The V gene lost 2 bases and the J gene lost 5 bases, with 15 bases spanning the gap. The CDR3 has 15 residues. The CDR3 region is CASSLMATGQYGYTF. The CDR3 DNA reads as TGTGCCAGCAGTTTAATGGCGACAGGCCAATATGGCTACACCTTC.

CDR3 nucleotide sequence: TGTGCCAGCAGCTTCAAAGGGGGGGACAATCAGCCCCAGCATTTT. Translation: CASSFKGGDNQPQHF. V gene TRBV5-5 combines with J gene TRBJ1-5; tentative D call: TRBD1 (6 bases). The CDR3 sequence is 15 residues long. V lost 2 bases and J 3 bases, leaving 12 bases between the germline ends. Germline values: CDR1 SGHKS, CDR2 YYEKEE (reference sequence).

The DNA for the CDR3 is TGTGCCAGCAGCTTCGGAGGCTCGGGGGAGCAGTACTTC. It encodes CASSFGGSGEQYF. The rearrangement joins TRBV5-6 to TRBJ2-7; D is possibly TRBD2 (5 bases). The CDR3 is 13 amino acids. The V gene lost 2 bases and the J gene lost 7 bases, with 13 bases spanning the gap. Germline V CDR1 and CDR2: SGHDT, YYEEEE.

V and J are TRBV7-2 and TRBJ2-3; 8 positions agree with TRBD2. This CDR3 has 15 residues. CDR1 is SGHTA, CDR2 FQGNSA, per germline. Germline trimming cut 3 bases from V and 3 bases from J; bases unmatched to any gene: 5. CDR3 loop: CASSLGSGATDTQYF. The CDR3 region has the DNA TGTGCCAGCAGCTTGGGTAGCGGGGCGACAGATACGCAGTATTTT. The whole variable domain, remainder taken from reference TRBV7-2 and TRBJ2-3, is GAGVSQSPSNKVTEKGKDVELRCDPISGHTALYWYRQSLGQGLEFLIYFQGNSAPDKSGLPSDRFSAERTGGSVSTLTIQRTQQEDSAVYLCASSLGSGATDTQYFGPGTRLTVL.

The V gene is TRBV7-2, the J gene TRBJ1-2; 8 bases align to TRBD1. Germline V lookup: CDR1 SGHTA, CDR2 FQGNSA. The CDR3 is made up of 14 amino acids. After removal of 3 bases from V and 4 bases from J, the junction contained 4 bases not matched to a gene. The CDR3 is CASSFQGATYGYTF. CDR3 nucleotides: TGTGCCAGCAGCTTCCAGGGGGCAACCTATGGCTACACCTTC.

V is TRBV4-1 and J is TRBJ1-4, with D perhaps TRBD1 (5 bases). V lost 1 base to trimming and J lost 0 bases, with 12 bases between them. CDR1 and CDR2 from the germline V gene are MGHRA and YSYEKL. The CDR3 is made up of 17 amino acids. The CDR3 is CASSQGGQGSTNEKLFF. The CDR3, as DNA: TGCGCCAGCAGCCAAGGGGGTCAGGGTTCAACTAATGAAAAACTGTTTTTT.

The chain links TRBV27 to TRBJ2-3; TRBD2 matches 10 bases. V shed 8 bases and J 0 bases; nucleotides not matched to a gene: 2. This CDR3 contains 14 residues. Germline V lookup: CDR1 MNHEY, CDR2 SMNVEV (reference sequence). The CDR3 here is CASWTSGSTDTQYF. The CDR3 DNA follows: TGTGCCAGCTGGACTAGCGGAAGCACAGATACGCAGTATTTT.